This T cell receptor beta chain was sequenced for a study of blood T cells in healthy people across ages (dated by TCRdb to between 2014 and 2017). Study-wide context: Template switching captured roughly one uniquely barcoded TCR beta cDNA molecule per two T cells in model experiments. Using deep sequencing normalized with unique cDNA molecular identifiers, the study measured how TCR beta repertoire diversity changes with age. The donors were divided into four age groups: young (average around 16 years), middle-aged (about 41), aged (approximately 62) and long-lived (about 84). To avoid experimental bias, donors of different ages were spread randomly across the sequencing lanes. The study analyzed two additional independent replicas of 1 million unique cDNA reads from the same blood draw for two donors, one aged 18 to 30 and one aged 80 or older.

The sample holds a few counts of this clonotype. Its binding antigen is unknown. No much larger clonotype is one base removed from it; base qualities were not supplied. Summary of the overall study and its limitations: Estimates of total diversity from one million sequenced T cells were regarded as lower bounds and underestimates. Because the CMV infection status of the donors was unknown, age-related changes in expanded clonotypes may potentially have been confounded. As age increased, observed TCR beta diversity per million T cells dropped in a roughly linear way, and a significant reduction was already evident by age 40. Bulk unsorted PBMC profiling prevented conclusive comparison of naive and antigen-experienced compartments. Compared with the aged group, more naive CD4+ T cells, fewer expanded clones and increased TCR diversity were shown by the long-lived group, suggesting age selection. A strong correlation was found between observed TCR beta diversity and the percentage of naive T cells measured by flow cytometry.

Library preparation employed 5' RACE. Sequencing took place on an Illumina HiSeq 2500. A second PCR of about 6 to 11 cycles was performed with a sample-barcoded 5' primer and a J-beta primer mix. A unique molecular identifier was introduced onto each TCR beta cDNA molecule by a template-switch 5' adaptor carrying 12 random nucleotides. Each sample yielded at least 3 million CDR3-containing paired-end reads. First-strand cDNA was synthesized from all RNA with the Mint cDNA synthesis kit, primed by a TRBC-specific oligonucleotide. Following uracil-DNA glycosylase treatment, a first 18-cycle PCR with universal primers M1SS and BC2_uni_R was performed on all cDNA. Per the source publication's procedure: Each sample was normalized by randomly selecting 1 million high-quality reads, each carrying a distinct molecular identifier. Reads with shared molecular identifiers were discarded instead of being binned into consensus sequences. MiTCR, run with a Q25 quality threshold and the strictest error-elimination algorithm, handled CDR3 identification, clonotype clustering and error correction. A nonparametric unseen species model with Euler transformation was used to estimate lower-bound total TCR beta diversity. TCRdb reran the public reads through fastp at Q25 and MiXCR, keeping productive beta chains. Rows merge per CDR3 protein into single entries with the most common DNA and genes. The V and J calls were determined by TCRdb, not by the authors. The sample profile shows about 690,000 distinct CDR3 sequences; around two fifths of them were found once. The ten most abundant clones make up around 30% of the sample.

Donors were a few dozen systemically healthy Caucasian individuals from Russia aged roughly 6 to 90 years. Each donor gave 8 to 10 milliliters of peripheral blood, drawn into EDTA-treated Vacutainer tubes. Ficoll-Paque density-gradient centrifugation was used to isolate PBMCs, with at least 6.5 million per sample. Total RNA, at least 5 micrograms per sample, was extracted from PBMCs with Trizol reagent. The percentages of naive CD45RAhigh/CD27high T cells were determined by flow cytometry on a PBMC aliquot from every donor. The specimen sequenced was blood. The TCR comes from a man older than 75 in good health.

The DNA is as follows: TGTGCCAGCAGCTCCCGCCGGGTTGCAGATACGCAGTATTTT. Its translation reads: CASSSRRVADTQYF. Here the chain combines TRBV11-1 and TRBJ2-3, with the D gene not clear enough to name. CDR1 SGHAT and CDR2 FQDESV were looked up in the germline V gene (reference sequence). The junction shows trimming of 4 bases on V and 4 bases on J, plus 12 bases between the germline ends. From its cysteine to its phenylalanine, the CDR3 spans 14 amino acids. Here the CDR3 DNA is all that survives: 42 bases in frame from base 1.